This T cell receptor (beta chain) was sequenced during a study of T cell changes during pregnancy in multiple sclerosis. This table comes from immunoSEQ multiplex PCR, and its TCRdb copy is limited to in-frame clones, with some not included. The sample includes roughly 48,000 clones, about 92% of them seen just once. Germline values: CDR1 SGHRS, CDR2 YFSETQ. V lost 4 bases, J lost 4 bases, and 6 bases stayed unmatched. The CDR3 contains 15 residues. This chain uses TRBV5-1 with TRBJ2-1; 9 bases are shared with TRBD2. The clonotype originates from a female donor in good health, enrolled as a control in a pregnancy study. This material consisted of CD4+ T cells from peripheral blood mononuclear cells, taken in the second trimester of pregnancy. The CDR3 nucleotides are TGCGCCAGCAGCCCCGAGACTAGCGGTTACAATGAGCAGTTCTTC. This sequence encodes CASSPETSGYNEQFF.